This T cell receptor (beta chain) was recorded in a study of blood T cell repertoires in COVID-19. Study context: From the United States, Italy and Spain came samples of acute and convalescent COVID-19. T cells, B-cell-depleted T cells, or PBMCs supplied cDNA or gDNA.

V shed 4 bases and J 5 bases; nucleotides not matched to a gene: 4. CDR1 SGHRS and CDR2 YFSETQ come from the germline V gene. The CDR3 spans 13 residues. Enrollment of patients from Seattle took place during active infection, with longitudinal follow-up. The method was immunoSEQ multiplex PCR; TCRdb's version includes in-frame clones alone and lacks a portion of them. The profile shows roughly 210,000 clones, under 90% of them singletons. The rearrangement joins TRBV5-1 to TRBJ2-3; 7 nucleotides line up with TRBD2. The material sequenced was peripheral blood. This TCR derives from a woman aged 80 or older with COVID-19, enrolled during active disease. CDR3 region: CASSAGVQDTQYF. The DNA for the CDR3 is TGCGCCAGCAGCGCGGGGGTTCAAGATACGCAGTATTTT.